This T cell receptor beta chain was sequenced for a study of OX40 agonist ivuxolimab in advanced cancers. V lost 2 bases and J 10 bases, leaving 12 bases between the germline ends. This CDR3 has 14 amino acids. Germline V gene data show CDR1 as SGHDN and CDR2 as FVKESK. It was autoimmune disease history or systemic immunosuppression that excluded patients. The method was immunoSEQ multiplex PCR; TCRdb's version includes in-frame clones alone and lacks a portion of them. This sample has some 62,000 clones; more than 65% occur once, and the top ten carry roughly a tenth. The chain combines TRBV14 with TRBJ1-6; D is unresolved. This receptor was taken from an adult with an advanced solid tumor such as melanoma, head and neck, liver or kidney cancer. The sequencing here drew on CD4+ or CD8+ T cells sorted from blood, taken in a trial of the OX40 agonist ivuxolimab. The CDR3 here is CASSQPTGRSPLHF. The CDR3 nucleotides read TGTGCCAGCAGCCAACCTACGGGTAGATCACCCCTCCACTTT. The full variable domain, completed using reference TRBV14 and TRBJ1-6, is EAGVTQFPSHSVIEKGQTVTLRCDPISGHDNLYWYRRVMGKEIKFLLHFVKESKQDESGMPNNRFLAERTGGTYSTLKVQPAELEDSGVYFCASSQPTGRSPLHFGNGTRLTVT.